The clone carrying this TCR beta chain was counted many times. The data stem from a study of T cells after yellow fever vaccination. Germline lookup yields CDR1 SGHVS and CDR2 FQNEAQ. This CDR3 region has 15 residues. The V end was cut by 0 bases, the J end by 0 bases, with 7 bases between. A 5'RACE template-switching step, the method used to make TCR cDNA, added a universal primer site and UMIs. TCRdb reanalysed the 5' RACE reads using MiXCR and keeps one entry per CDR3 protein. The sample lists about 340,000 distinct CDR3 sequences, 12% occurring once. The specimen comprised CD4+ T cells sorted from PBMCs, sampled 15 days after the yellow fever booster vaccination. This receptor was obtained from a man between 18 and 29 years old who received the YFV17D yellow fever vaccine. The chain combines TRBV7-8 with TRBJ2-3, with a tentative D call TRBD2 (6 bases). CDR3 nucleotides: TGTGCCAGCAGCTTAGCCGGGACTAGCACAGATACGCAGTATTTT. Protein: CASSLAGTSTDTQYF. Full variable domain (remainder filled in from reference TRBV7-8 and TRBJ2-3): GAGVSQSPRYKVAKRGQDVALRCDPISGHVSLFWYQQALGQGPEFLTYFQNEAQLDKSGLPSDRFFAERPEGSVSTLKIQRTQQEDSAVYLCASSLAGTSTDTQYFGPGTRLTVL.